The 4 T cell receptor beta chains below all came from one sample that was sequenced in a study of PD-L1 blockade in urothelial cancer. Measured with immunoSEQ multiplex PCR; TCRdb has only the in-frame clones, and not every one. Of about 38,000 clones in the sample, around 82% were seen once. Sequenced material: PBMCs, taken around atezolizumab (anti-PD-L1) treatment. These receptors all stem from a man aged 55 to 69 with urothelial cancer.

J is TRBJ1-2 and V is TRBV23-1; D unclear. TRBV23-1 is filed as an ORF, its function uncertain. The CDR3 runs 16 residues. V was trimmed by 2 bases and J by 4 bases, leaving 17 bases between them. This CDR3 reads CASSQKKWARFYGYTF. In DNA, the CDR3 is TGCGCCAGCAGTCAAAAGAAATGGGCGAGATTCTATGGCTACACCTTC.

The chain joins TRBV10-3 to TRBJ1-6; D perhaps matches TRBD1 (5 bases). The CDR3 spans 15 residues. CDR1 and CDR2 from the germline V gene are ENHRY and SYGVKD. Trimming removed 4 bases at V and 7 bases at J, with 14 bases between. The CDR3 spells CAISAVSGENSPLHF. The CDR3 nucleotides are TGTGCCATCAGTGCCGTGTCGGGGGAGAATTCACCCCTCCACTTT.

The V gene is TRBV28, the J gene TRBJ1-5, with 7 bases identical to TRBD1. Germline CDR1 and CDR2: MDHEN and SYDVKM. The CDR3 consists of 13 residues. The junction had 4 bases not matched to a gene; V was cut back by 6 bases and J by 5 bases. The CDR3 sequence is CASRTGRYQPQHF. As DNA, the CDR3 is TGTGCCAGCAGGACAGGGAGGTATCAGCCCCAGCATTTT.

The chain is built from TRBV29-1 and TRBJ1-2; TRBD1 matches at 9 bases. Per germline, CDR1 SQVTM and CDR2 ANQGSEA. The CDR3 totals 13 residues. V dropped 7 bases and J dropped 0; count of bases not matched to a gene: 3. The CDR3 sequence is CSAGQGTNYGYTF. The CDR3 DNA reads TGCAGCGCTGGACAGGGGACTAACTATGGCTACACCTTC.